The clone carrying this TCR beta chain was observed a handful of times. The V gene's germline CDR1 is SGHRS and CDR2 YFSETQ. The CDR3 covers 13 residues. V was pared by 3 bases and J by 7 bases, with 4 bases of the junction left unmatched. The source of the sample is a study of patients and donors after allogeneic stem cell transplantation. From the RT-PCR reads, TCRdb called clonotypes with MiXCR, one entry per CDR3 protein. Of hundreds of thousands of distinct CDR3 sequences in the sample, less than 15% were seen once. The sequenced sample was blood, either unsorted or a sorted T cell fraction (not recorded which). V is TRBV5-1 and J is TRBJ1-2, with 9 bases fitting TRBD1. This TCR derives from a human donor who was either an allogeneic HSCT recipient or a stem cell or donor lymphocyte infusion donor (not recorded which). It is not recorded whose cells these are; they may come from a transplant donor. The DNA of the CDR3 is TGCGCCAGCAGCTGGACAGGGGCAAGTGGCTACACCTTC. Its protein is CASSWTGASGYTF.